A selection of T cell receptor beta chains follows, all from one sample in a study of CXCR3-negative and CXCR3-positive naive CD8 T cells. TCRdb re-called the 5' RACE reads and gives one entry per CDR3 protein, without DNA. Its table records about 130,000 distinct CDR3 sequences. The sequenced sample was naive CXCR3+ CD8+ T cells from blood. These receptors were collected from a human donor in good health. Some clones in this sample may be carry-over from other donors' samples. CDR3s include the opening cysteine and the closing phenylalanine or tryptophan.

CDR3: CASRQTDTYEQYF
V: TRBV12-3/TRBV12-4
J: TRBJ2-7

CDR3: CASSLGDKQFF
V: TRBV7-9
J: TRBJ2-1

CDR3: CASSPGQGRVNTEAFF
V: TRBV5-5
J: TRBJ1-1

CDR3: CASRDTGARGETQYF
V: TRBV2
J: TRBJ2-5

CDR3: CASSFHLSSYNEQFF
V: TRBV7-3
J: TRBJ2-1

CDR3: CASSLDSGRAYNEQFF
V: TRBV7-6
J: TRBJ2-1

CDR3: CASSGGQGETQYF
V: TRBV9
J: TRBJ2-5

CDR3: CASSQELPGHHLYEAFF
V: TRBV14
J: TRBJ1-1

CDR3: CASRQGSLWGALETQYF
V: TRBV3-1
J: TRBJ2-5

CDR3: CASSLGTGVEKLFF
V: TRBV7-2
J: TRBJ1-4

CDR3: CASSEPGSYEQYF
V: TRBV10-1
J: TRBJ2-7

CDR3: CSVRQGLREKLFF
V: TRBV29-1
J: TRBJ1-4

CDR3: CASTGDGTDNEQLF
V: TRBV10-2
J: TRBJ2-1

CDR3: CASSLEIDGDSPLHF
V: TRBV5-1
J: TRBJ1-6

CDR3: CASSPSRGAYEQYF
V: TRBV4-1
J: TRBJ2-7

CDR3: CAISVTLDGYNEQFF
V: TRBV10-3
J: TRBJ2-1

CDR3: CASTKQGNEQFF
V: TRBV2
J: TRBJ2-1

CDR3: CARRRSPDRTNIQYF
V: TRBV23-1
J: TRBJ2-4

CDR3: CASSLASWQQETQYF
V: TRBV7-8
J: TRBJ2-5

CDR3: CASSPGTGSSETQYF
V: TRBV12-3/TRBV12-4
J: TRBJ2-5

CDR3: CASSLGLAGDEQFF
V: TRBV2
J: TRBJ2-1

CDR3: CASSLGSGSGQPQHF
V: TRBV13
J: TRBJ1-5

CDR3: CASSHDLNTEAFF
V: TRBV7-6
J: TRBJ1-1

CDR3: CASIPHPPPSRGYTF
V: TRBV12-3/TRBV12-4
J: TRBJ1-2

CDR3: CASSMAGQGALEQFF
V: TRBV19
J: TRBJ2-1

CDR3: CASSYRGQVGELFF
V: TRBV13
J: TRBJ2-2

CDR3: CASSLGGGNEQYF
V: TRBV5-6
J: TRBJ2-7

CDR3: CASSRREYEQYF
V: TRBV5-8
J: TRBJ2-7

CDR3: CASSLGQLKSYEQYF
V: TRBV7-6
J: TRBJ2-7

CDR3: CASSFKNTEAFF
V: TRBV28
J: TRBJ1-1

CDR3: CASSLPGAGTDTQYF
V: TRBV13
J: TRBJ2-3

CDR3: CASSQESPRGFYEQYF
V: TRBV4-1
J: TRBJ2-7

CDR3: CASSLGAGVYNEQFF
V: TRBV11-2
J: TRBJ2-1

CDR3: CASSQEGSNQPQHF
V: TRBV4-3
J: TRBJ1-5

CDR3: CASSFTGDSNTEAFF
V: TRBV6-5
J: TRBJ1-1

CDR3: CASSSSGTRPYEQYF
V: TRBV7-8
J: TRBJ2-7

CDR3: CASSAGLASYEQYF
V: TRBV7-9
J: TRBJ2-7